Each of the 15 T cell receptor beta chains below was sequenced from the same sample in a study. TCRdb re-called the RT-PCR reads with MiXCR, one entry per CDR3 protein. The sample carries about 680,000 distinct CDR3 sequences, 12% to 15% recorded once. The sample taken for sequencing was memory CD4+ T cells from blood. All receptors come from a female donor in good health, serving as a healthy control.

This clonotype has ten or more counts. J is TRBJ2-7 and V is TRBV7-2, with TRBD1 matching 7 bases. The CDR3 consists of 14 residues. V gave up 1 base and J gave up 4 bases; unmatched junction bases: 4. CDR1 SGHTA and CDR2 FQGNSA come from the germline V gene. CDR3 sequence: CASSLDRGFYEQYF. CDR3 sequence (DNA): TGTGCCAGCAGCTTAGACAGGGGCTTTTACGAGCAGTACTTC.

V and J are TRBV5-1 and TRBJ1-2; D remains ambiguous. The CDR3 has 11 residues. CDR1 and CDR2 (germline): SGHRS, YFSETQ. V lost 2 bases, J lost 6 bases, and 5 bases lay in between. The CDR3 bases are TGCGCCAGCAGCTTCGACCATGGCTACACCTTC. Its protein is CASSFDHGYTF.

The V and J genes are TRBV12-3 or TRBV12-4 and TRBJ1-1, with TRBD1 as a possible D gene (5 bases). V lost 7 bases and J lost 6, with 9 bases in between. The CDR3 runs 11 residues. The CDR3 DNA sequence: TGTGCCAGCAAGGGGCGGTCTGAAGCTTTCTTT. This gives the protein CASKGRSEAFF.

The chain carries TRBV7-3 and TRBJ2-5; 7 bases are a match to TRBD2. Unmatched junction bases numbered 3, after V lost 5 bases and J lost 3 bases. The CDR3 extends over 13 amino acids. Germline CDR1 reads SGHTA; CDR2 reads FQGTGA. CDR3 in amino acids: CASSLAEKETQYF. CDR3 in DNA: TGTGCCAGCAGCCTAGCGGAAAAAGAGACCCAGTACTTC.

The CDR3 sequence: CASSQESGSSGNTIYF. CDR3 DNA: TGTGCCAGCAGCCAAGAATCAGGGTCTAGTGGAAACACCATATATTTT. The chain recombines TRBV4-2 with TRBJ1-3; D is possibly TRBD1 (5 bases). Trimming removed 0 bases from V and 3 bases from J, with 12 bases in between. Germline CDR1 is LGHNA and CDR2 is YNFKEQ. This CDR3 has 16 amino acids.

This clonotype has ten or more counts. V gene TRBV12-3 or TRBV12-4 combines with J gene TRBJ1-6; D unclear. Trimming cost V 5 bases and J 10 bases, with 15 bases left between them. There are 14 residues in the CDR3. CDR3: CASSVWELQSPLHF. The CDR3 DNA is TGTGCCAGCAGTGTTTGGGAGCTTCAATCACCCCTCCACTTT.

This clonotype was detected ten times or more. The chain uses TRBV20-1 and TRBJ2-1; 9 nucleotides agree with TRBD2. Germline CDR1 DFQATT, CDR2 SNEGSKA (reference sequence). With V trimmed by 5 bases and J by 3 bases, 5 bases remained unmatched. The CDR3 has 14 residues. The CDR3 coding sequence is TGCAGTGCTTGTAGCGGGGGACGCTACAATGAGCAGTTCTTC. Translated: CSACSGGRYNEQFF.

This clonotype was seen only a few times. V usage is TRBV20-1 and J usage is TRBJ2-1, with a tentative D call TRBD2 (6 bases). The CDR3 has 14 residues. V was trimmed by 6 bases and J by 0 bases, leaving 12 bases between them. Germline-derived CDR1 and CDR2 are DFQATT and SNEGSKA (reference sequence). This CDR3 reads CSASLASSYNEQFF. In nucleotides, the CDR3 is TGCAGTGCGAGCCTAGCGAGCTCCTACAATGAGCAGTTCTTC.

V and J are TRBV29-1 and TRBJ1-1, with D hard to call. V lost 5 bases and J 1 base, leaving 11 bases between the germline ends. This CDR3 comprises 13 residues. The germline V gene has CDR1 SQVTM and CDR2 ANQGSEA. In DNA form, the CDR3 reads TGCAGCGTTCTGGTACAGCAGAACACTGAAGCTTTCTTT. Its translation: CSVLVQQNTEAFF.

This chain joins TRBV5-1 and TRBJ2-1; 8 positions agree with TRBD1. The CDR3 spans 16 residues. Germline trimming cut 3 bases from V and 3 bases from J; bases unmatched to any gene: 8. Looked up from germline, CDR1 is SGHRS and CDR2 is YFSETQ. The CDR3 DNA sequence: TGCGCCAGCAGCTCTACCGGGACAGGCCTCTACAATGAGCAGTTCTTC. It codes for CASSSTGTGLYNEQFF.

The sample holds many counts of this clonotype. The V call is TRBV20-1, the J call TRBJ2-7; 8 nucleotides match TRBD1. From germline, CDR1 is DFQATT and CDR2 SNEGSKA (reference sequence). V trimming: 1 base; J trimming: 4 bases; junction bases outside the gene matches: 6. This CDR3 spans 14 amino acids. The CDR3 loop reads CSARVQDREYEQYF. The CDR3 nucleotides read TGCAGTGCTAGAGTTCAGGACAGGGAATACGAGCAGTACTTC.

This clonotype was seen repeatedly, ten times or more. The chain is built from TRBV7-9 and TRBJ2-1; D gene unclear. CDR1 is SEHNR, CDR2 FQNEAQ, per germline (reference sequence). This CDR3 has 13 amino acids. Trimming took 7 bases from V and 2 from J, leaving 9 bases between them. The CDR3 protein is CASTPDAYNEQFF. In nucleotides, the CDR3 is TGTGCCAGCACACCGGACGCCTACAATGAGCAGTTCTTC.

This clonotype appeared a few times. The chain combines TRBV6-5 with TRBJ2-3; 13 bases are shared with TRBD2. V dropped 6 bases and J dropped 11; count of bases not matched to a gene: 8. The CDR3 contains 14 residues. From germline, CDR1 is MNHEY and CDR2 SVGAGI. This CDR3 is CASSPGLAGPVQYF. The CDR3, as DNA: TGTGCCAGCAGCCCGGGACTAGCGGGGCCCGTGCAGTATTTT.

This chain links TRBV4-3 with TRBJ2-5, with a possible D match to TRBD2 (6 bases). The CDR3 sequence is 14 residues long. In germline, CDR1 is LGHNA, CDR2 YSLEER. The ends were cut back, 4 bases at V and 5 bases at J, with 14 bases in the middle. CDR3 coding DNA: TGCGCCAGCAGCCCCGGGGGTAGCGCGGAGACCCAGTACTTC. Translation: CASSPGGSAETQYF.

The chain employs TRBV30 and TRBJ2-7; a possible D gene is TRBD2 (6 bases). Germline V lookup: CDR1 GTSNPN, CDR2 SVGIG (reference sequence). The CDR3 length is 17 residues. The V and J ends lost 4 bases and 2 bases respectively, with 24 bases between them. The CDR3 here is CAWTPGLVPYSPYEQYF. CDR3 bases: TGTGCCTGGACCCCGGGACTCGTACCATACTCCCCCTACGAGCAGTACTTC.